Listed below are T cell receptor beta chains from one sample, sequenced in a study of blood T cell repertoires in COVID-19. Clones were read by immunoSEQ multiplex PCR, and TCRdb kept only the in-frame ones, dropping some. Among roughly 130,000 clones listed, roughly 77% were seen once. Sequenced input: peripheral blood. All receptors derive from a man between 60 and 70 years old with active or convalescent COVID-19. Both conserved end residues are part of each CDR3. Fields, in order: V gene, J gene, clone size, CDR3 protein. Clone size is shown for a subset of rows, as once, few, many or a class of expanded clone.

V: TRBV11-3; J: TRBJ2-4; size: .; CDR3: CASSLGGTSGSGNIQYF
V: TRBV9; J: TRBJ2-7; size: .; CDR3: CASSVAPTGRYEQYF
V: TRBV2; J: TRBJ1-1; size: few; CDR3: CASSEARGRTEAFF
V: TRBV7-9; J: TRBJ2-3; size: .; CDR3: CASSSGGPQADTQYF
V: TRBV27; J: TRBJ2-1; size: .; CDR3: CASCPGVGASGHNEQFF
V: TRBV2; J: TRBJ1-6; size: .; CDR3: CASSEALRGTFVTRDSNSPLHF
V: TRBV6-5; J: TRBJ2-6; size: .; CDR3: CASKAGGAGANVLTF
V: TRBV19; J: TRBJ1-5; size: .; CDR3: CASSIKTNQPQHF
V: TRBV5-5; J: TRBJ1-5; size: .; CDR3: CASSLRAGANQPQHF
V: TRBV15; J: TRBJ2-3; size: .; CDR3: CATSLDQGWAAEGTQYF
V: TRBV10-3; J: TRBJ2-2; size: .; CDR3: CAISGGTGANTGELFF
V: TRBV9; J: TRBJ1-1; size: .; CDR3: CASSVDRMNTEAFF
V: TRBV7-2; J: TRBJ1-3; size: .; CDR3: CASSLHWESGNTIYF
V: TRBV7-3; J: TRBJ2-2; size: .; CDR3: CASSPLSTGELFF
V: TRBV7-9; J: TRBJ1-5; size: once; CDR3: CASSQQGDQPQHF
V: TRBV10-3; J: TRBJ1-2; size: .; CDR3: CAIREDRGRQDGYTF
V: TRBV4-3; J: TRBJ2-7; size: few; CDR3: CASSQTRGLWEQYF
V: TRBV10-2; J: TRBJ1-3; size: .; CDR3: CASKLGHNPGNTIYF
V: TRBV29-1; J: TRBJ2-7; size: .; CDR3: CSVGGAGSKYEQYF
V: TRBV24-1; J: TRBJ2-6; size: .; CDR3: CATSEGRDRGSPGANVLTF
V: TRBV18; J: TRBJ2-1; size: .; CDR3: CASSPGGEPYNEQFF
V: TRBV28; J: TRBJ2-1; size: once; CDR3: CASSNLAGNLHNEQFF
V: TRBV18; J: TRBJ2-3; size: .; CDR3: CASSPPGGPDTQYF
V: TRBV28; J: TRBJ2-7; size: .; CDR3: CASRTGTGFPYEQYF
V: TRBV24-1; J: TRBJ1-3; size: .; CDR3: CATSDTGSTIYF
V: TRBV7-9; J: TRBJ2-7; size: .; CDR3: CASSYGLAGPHSYEQYF
V: TRBV27; J: TRBJ2-2; size: .; CDR3: CASRTGWGLELFF
V: TRBV2; J: TRBJ1-5; size: .; CDR3: CASSGDRAGNQPQHF
V: TRBV29-1; J: TRBJ2-3; size: .; CDR3: CSVTSGWSTDTQYF
V: TRBV6-2/TRBV6-3; J: TRBJ2-2; size: few; CDR3: CASSRTSGSRTGELFF